This TCR beta chain was profiled in a study of T cell repertoires and HLA-DP antigens (dated by TCRdb to 2016 to 2019). About the study as a whole: The study used an in vitro model of CD4+ T cell alloreactivity against allogeneic HLA-DP presented by transduced HeLa cells. An average DNA input of approximately 0.2 ug was used for sorted CD137+CD4+ samples, compared with approximately 1,300 ng for pre-culture CD4+ samples. The two alloantigens modelled structurally similar versus dissimilar alloantigens, differing from self at one and 9 to 11 peptide-binding groove amino acids, respectively. The three donors, two male and one female, ranged from the 18-to-29 to the 60-to-69 age band.

The immunoSEQ multiplex PCR, with forward primers for 54 TRBV segments and reverse primers for 13 TRBJ segments, was used to amplify TCRB CDR3 regions. Pre-culture CD4+ samples were sequenced at deep resolution with a target of 200,000 T cell genomes. Amplicons were sequenced on an Illumina HiSeq System, producing 87 bp reads covering the CDR3. In the paper's pipeline: PCR and sequencing errors in the reads were corrected, and alignment to IMGT reference sequences was used to define CDR3 regions. Template and unique rearrangement counts were estimated using synthetic template pools. Clonality was computed as 1 minus Pielou's evenness. The Daley-Smith estimator was used to estimate richness. Morisita's index served as the measure of repertoire overlap. A clone counted as low-abundance if it appeared in cultured samples but went undetected in the pre-culture repertoire of the same donor. Not all clones reach the TCRdb copy of this immuneACCESS table, which keeps in-frame sequences only. Checked studies attribute under half of the gap to unresolved V genes and leave the rest unexplained. V and J calls and clone size are those listed in that table; D and trimming were worked out from the DNA. The sample has roughly 70,000 clones on record, around 80% of them singletons. Of the sample, 1.6% falls within the top ten clones.

Magnetic bead negative selection was used to isolate untouched CD4+ T cells from Ficoll-separated PBMC, with purity averaging roughly 98%. Using magnetic beads, untouched CD4+ T cells were isolated from Ficoll-separated PBMC at about 98% purity, with only negligible CD8+ contamination. Peripheral blood mononuclear cells came from the buffy coats of a few healthy blood donors, who served as the study's donors. CMV seronegative status was shared by all three donors. Genomic DNA was extracted with the DNeasy Blood & Tissue Kit. For each subject, genomic DNA from sorted CD137+CD4+ cells and from pre-culture CD4+ baseline samples underwent TCRB sequencing. The V end loses 3 bases and the J end loses 5 bases, and a stretch of 11 bases separates them. The germline V gene (reference sequence) supplies CDR1 LNHDA and CDR2 SQIVND. From the cysteine up to the phenylalanine, the CDR3 has a length of 14 residues. The read is trimmed to its CDR3 DNA, 42 bases read in frame from base 1.

Details on this clone: What this receptor recognizes is not known. No much larger clonotype is one base removed from it; base qualities were not supplied.

Summary of the overall study and its limitations: The study was limited by having just a few donors, by relying on a non-physiological HeLa antigen-presenting system, and by using total CD4+ cells as responders. Clones undetected before culture had an average cumulative frequency of roughly 35% against one allele versus around 49% against the other. Sorted CD137+ cells showed similar clonality against both alloantigens, at 0.35 to 0.4, which was much higher than the roughly 0.04 seen in pre-culture samples. Separate analysis of naive and memory CD4+ repertoires was not performed.

This TCR was sampled from a man in his fifties or sixties in good health and CMV-seronegative. Recombination linked TRBV19 to TRBJ1-5, and perhaps TRBD1 as D gene, on 6 matching bases. The sample taken for sequencing was CD4+ T cells from PBMCs. The CDR3 protein is CASSIVRGDQPQHF. DNA sequence: TGTGCCAGTAGTATTGTAAGGGGGGATCAGCCCCAGCATTTT.